This TCR beta chain is drawn from a study of patients and donors after allogeneic stem cell transplantation. The germline CDR1 and CDR2 sequences are LNHDA and SQIVND (reference sequence). Trimming removed 3 bases at V and 2 bases at J, with 11 bases between. The CDR3 is 14 amino acids. MiXCR was run by TCRdb on the RT-PCR reads, yielding one entry per CDR3 protein. The sample carries fewer than 60,000 distinct CDR3 sequences, about an eighth recorded once. The TCR comes from a human donor who was either an allogeneic HSCT recipient or a stem cell or donor lymphocyte infusion donor (not recorded which). It is not recorded whose cells these are; they may come from a transplant donor. The V and J genes are TRBV19 and TRBJ2-7, with D perhaps TRBD1 (7 bases). The sequencing input was blood, either unsorted or a sorted T cell fraction (not recorded which). This CDR3 reads CASSIGGQTYEQYF. The CDR3 DNA is TGTGCCAGTAGTATCGGGGGACAGACCTACGAGCAGTACTTC.